A single sample is the source of the 2 T cell receptor beta chains below, sequenced in a study of T cell repertoires in cytomegalovirus infection. TCRdb re-called the reads with MiXCR, one entry per CDR3 protein. Of about 180,000 distinct CDR3 sequences detected, 13% to 15% appear once; the ten largest clones hold approximately 30%. The sample comprised PBMCs. The receptors here all came from a human donor in good health (CMV status not recorded). Some clones in this sample may be carry-over from other donors' samples.

This clonotype was seen a few times. The chain uses TRBV28 and TRBJ2-5, with D possibly matching TRBD1 (7 bases). V was pared by 4 bases and J by 4 bases, with 13 bases between. This CDR3 is 14 amino acids long. The V gene's germline CDR1 is MDHEN and CDR2 SYDVKM. CDR3 sequence (DNA): TGTGCCAGCAGTTACTACAGGGGAGGAGAGACCCAGTACTTC. Translated, it gives CASSYYRGGETQYF.

This chain links TRBV25-1 with TRBJ1-1; D not certain. V lost 0 bases to trimming and J lost 4 bases, with 12 bases between them. The CDR3 sequence is 15 residues long. Looked up from germline, CDR1 is MGHDK and CDR2 is SYGVNS. The CDR3 is CASSEYKEAGTEAFF. The CDR3 nucleotides read TGTGCCAGCAGTGAATACAAGGAAGCGGGCACTGAAGCTTTCTTT.